This T cell receptor (beta chain) was captured in a study of glioma-infiltrating T cells after dendritic cell vaccination. Up to about 2 ug genomic DNA was used for TCRB CDR3 amplification. The PCR used 60 V beta and 13 J beta primers. Assay: immunoSEQ multiplex PCR; the TCRdb copy retains only in-frame clones and omits some. Found here are over 80,000 clones, about 87% of them singletons; the top ten hold approximately 3%. Germline lookup yields CDR1 ENHRY and CDR2 SYGVKD. V gave up 6 bases and J gave up 2 bases, with 13 bases separating them. This CDR3 comprises 14 residues. Sample: blood, taken before dendritic cell vaccination. This chain joins TRBV10-3 and TRBJ1-2; weak D call: TRBD1 (5 bases). The sequence came from a human donor with glioblastoma. Here the CDR3 DNA reads TGTGCCATCAGAAGTACGGGACTCAACTATGGCTACACCTTC. It specifies CAIRSTGLNYGYTF.